This TCR beta chain was recorded in a study of CD8+CD57+ T cells in acquired aplastic anemia. General study results and limits: Shared by patients and controls, approximately 28 CD8+ CDR3s were abundant in patients.

V lost 0 bases to trimming and J lost 0 bases, with 3 bases between them. The CDR3 is 14 residues long. Germline values: CDR1 LNHDA, CDR2 SQIVND (reference sequence). In regard to this clonotype: The antigen is undetermined.

Both TCR beta VDJ combination and CDR3 sequence profiling were carried out. Genomic DNA was the template for this profiling. TCRdb passed the reads through MiXCR, listing each CDR3 protein once. The sample holds tens of thousands of distinct CDR3 sequences; about half are singletons and the top ten take over 50%. The chain carries TRBV19 and TRBJ2-1; D gene unclear. The sequenced sample was sorted CD4+, CD8+, or CD8+CD57+ T cells (not recorded which) from PBMCs. The source is a human donor in good health, serving as a control. The CDR3 is CASSIDSSYNEQFF. For the CDR3, the DNA is TGTGCCAGTAGTATAGACAGCTCCTACAATGAGCAGTTCTTC.